One sample yielded the 32 T cell receptor beta chains listed below, sequenced in a study of blood T cell repertoires in COVID-19. Generated by immunoSEQ multiplex PCR, the TCRdb table keeps only in-frame clones and is missing some. This table holds just under 350,000 clones, about 90% found once. The sample consisted of peripheral blood. These receptors all stem from a woman aged 50 to 60 with COVID-19, enrolled during active disease.

This rearrangement joins TRBV5-6 to TRBJ2-2, with 8 nucleotides matching TRBD1. Unmatched junction bases numbered 8, after V lost 4 bases and J lost 6 bases. The CDR3 consists of 15 residues. Germline CDR1 and CDR2: SGHDT and YYEEEE. CDR3 loop: CASSGLRGRSGELFF. In DNA, the CDR3 is TGTGCCAGCAGCGGCCTCAGGGGGCGGTCCGGGGAGCTGTTTTTT.

This clone came up a few times. V usage is TRBV5-4 and J usage is TRBJ2-7; 11 nucleotides line up with TRBD2. V shed 1 base and J 1 base; nucleotides not matched to a gene: 1. Per the germline V gene, CDR1 is SGHNT and CDR2 is YYREEE (reference sequence). This CDR3 is built from 15 residues. The CDR3 reads CASSLTSGRSYEQYF. CDR3 nucleotides: TGTGCCAGCAGCTTGACTAGCGGGAGATCCTACGAGCAGTACTTC.

V gene TRBV5-1 combines with J gene TRBJ2-2; possible D gene TRBD1, 6 bases. CDR1 and CDR2 from the germline V gene are SGHRS and YFSETQ. Between the trimmed V and J ends, which lost 1 base and 5 bases, there was a span of 15 bases. The CDR3 has 16 amino acids. Here the CDR3 DNA reads TGCGCCAGCAGCTTGTATGGGACACGGAATACCGGGGAGCTGTTTTTT. Protein: CASSLYGTRNTGELFF.

The sample holds one count of this clone. V gene TRBV30 combines with J gene TRBJ1-5; the D gene is possibly TRBD1 (6 bases). Germline lookup yields CDR1 GTSNPN and CDR2 SVGIG (reference sequence). Trimming removed 5 bases at V and 3 bases at J, with 11 bases between. The CDR3 spans 13 residues. The CDR3 region is CAWGDRSNQPQHF. In DNA form, the CDR3 reads TGTGCCTGGGGCGACAGGTCCAATCAGCCCCAGCATTTT. Looking up the rest from reference TRBV30 and TRBJ1-5 gives the full variable domain: SQTIHQWPATLVQPVGSPLSLECTVEGTSNPNLYWYRQAAGRGLQLLFYSVGIGQISSEVPQNLSASRPQDRQFILSSKKLLLSDSGFYLCAWGDRSNQPQHFGDGTRLSIL.

CDR3 loop: CASSRTGTEDEQYF. The CDR3 coding sequence is TGTGCCAGCAGCCGAACCGGGACAGAGGACGAGCAGTACTTC. The chain combines TRBV7-9 with TRBJ2-7; 7 bases are a match to TRBD1. The germline V gene encodes CDR1 SEHNR and CDR2 FQNEAQ (reference sequence). V shed 5 bases, J shed 5 bases, and the junction held 9 bases outside the gene matches. CDR3 size: 14 residues.

The CDR3 here is CASSGQGLHEQYF. Here the CDR3 DNA reads TGTGCCAGTTCCGGACAGGGGCTCCACGAGCAGTACTTC. The chain links TRBV2 to TRBJ2-7; 9 bases are shared with TRBD1. Germline trimming cut 9 bases from V and 5 bases from J; bases unmatched to any gene: 8. The CDR3 is made up of 13 amino acids. Germline CDR1 and CDR2: SNHLY and FYNNEI.

V is TRBV7-6 and J is TRBJ2-7; D is unclear. Germline V gene lookup returns CDR1 SGHVS and CDR2 FNYEAQ. Trimming pared 1 base from V and 1 base from J, leaving 14 bases between. The CDR3 is 16 residues long. In DNA, the CDR3 is TGTGCCAGCAGCTTAGGGCCTAGAGGAACGTCCTACGAGCAGTACTTC. It codes for CASSLGPRGTSYEQYF. The entire variable domain, with the rest obtained from reference TRBV7-6 and TRBJ2-7, is as follows: GAGVSQSPRYKVTKRGQDVALRCDPISGHVSLYWYRQALGQGPEFLTYFNYEAQQDKSGLPNDRFSAERPEGSISTLTIQRTEQRDSAMYRCASSLGPRGTSYEQYFGPGTRLTVT.

The chain links TRBV13 to TRBJ2-5; TRBD2 agrees at 13 bases. Per the germline V gene, CDR1 is PRHDT and CDR2 is FYEKMQ (reference sequence). This CDR3 contains 20 residues. V shed 2 bases, J shed 5 bases, and the junction held 17 bases outside the gene matches. CDR3 protein: CASSLIPREWTSGSSETQYF. The CDR3 region has the DNA TGTGCCAGCAGCTTAATTCCCAGGGAGTGGACTAGCGGGAGCTCTGAGACCCAGTACTTC.

The table lists this clone with a few counts. This chain uses TRBV7-9 with TRBJ1-2, with D tentatively TRBD1 (6 bases). This CDR3 contains 14 residues. Germline V lookup: CDR1 SEHNR, CDR2 FQNEAQ (reference sequence). V was cut by 3 bases and J by 8 bases, with 16 bases left in between. CDR3: CASSFQSGGWGYTF. CDR3 nucleotides: TGTGCCAGCAGCTTCCAGTCGGGGGGCTGGGGCTACACCTTC.

The chain combines TRBV11-3 with TRBJ2-7, with a tentative D call TRBD1 (5 bases). Trimming left V 5 bases short and J 3 bases short, with 17 bases between. In germline, CDR1 is SGHNT, CDR2 YENEEA. This CDR3 comprises 15 residues. The CDR3 protein is CASSPRGRQSYEQYF. The CDR3 region has the DNA TGTGCCAGCAGCCCAAGGGGTCGACAGAGCTACGAGCAGTACTTC.

The chain has TRBV30 and TRBJ1-2; D gene unclear. Germline V gene sequence: CDR1 GTSNPN, CDR2 SVGIG (reference sequence). V was shortened by 0 bases and J by 2 bases, with 7 bases between the two germline ends. The CDR3 loop spans 13 amino acids. The CDR3 nucleotides are TGTGCCTGGAGTGTACAGAAAAACTATGGCTACACCTTC. Translation: CAWSVQKNYGYTF.

The rearrangement uses TRBV11-2 and TRBJ1-1; D might be TRBD1 (6 bases). The ends were cut back, 7 bases at V and 4 bases at J, with 22 bases in the middle. Germline values: CDR1 SGHAT, CDR2 FQNNGV. CDR3 size: 16 residues. CDR3 sequence: CASTAGDGGHRTEAFF. In nucleotides, the CDR3 is TGTGCCAGCACCGCAGGGGACGGGGGGCACCGCACTGAAGCTTTCTTT.

V and J are TRBV12-3 or TRBV12-4 and TRBJ2-3, with D perhaps TRBD2 (6 bases). V was shortened by 3 bases and J by 2 bases, with 6 bases between the two germline ends. The CDR3 is made up of 13 amino acids. This CDR3 is CASSLGLTDTQYF. The CDR3 coding sequence is TGTGCCAGCAGTTTGGGACTCACAGATACGCAGTATTTT.

The chain recombines TRBV6-1 with TRBJ2-1; possibly TRBD2 for D (6 bases). Germline values: CDR1 MNHNS, CDR2 SASEGT. The length of the CDR3 is 13 residues. The V gene lost 3 bases and the J gene lost 9 bases, with 12 bases spanning the gap. The CDR3 bases are TGTGCCAGCAGTGATACCCTAGCGAGTGAGCAGTTCTTC. Translating it yields CASSDTLASEQFF.

The chain joins TRBV18 to TRBJ1-3, with D possibly being TRBD1 (6 bases). Germline CDR1 is KGHSH and CDR2 is LQKENI. The CDR3 has 15 residues. V lost 5 bases and J lost 2, with 13 bases in between. CDR3 in DNA: TGTGCCAGCTCATACGAGCGGGGGCCTGGAAACACCATATATTTT. Translating gives CASSYERGPGNTIYF.

The chain joins TRBV19 to TRBJ1-2, with TRBD1 as a possible D gene (6 bases). Germline CDR1 reads LNHDA; CDR2 reads SQIVND (reference sequence). The V end was cut by 0 bases, the J end by 7 bases, with 12 bases between. The CDR3 covers 14 residues. The CDR3 coding sequence is TGTGCCAGTAGTATAGACACAGGGAAACGTGGCTACACCTTC. It specifies CASSIDTGKRGYTF.

The chain combines TRBV19 with TRBJ2-1; perhaps TRBD2 as D (6 bases). Trimming cost V 3 bases and J 7 bases, with 13 bases left between them. The CDR3 is 14 amino acids. CDR1 is LNHDA, CDR2 SQIVND, per germline (reference sequence). The DNA for the CDR3 is TGTGCCAGTAGTATTCGCACTAGCAGTAATGAGCAGTTCTTC. It translates to CASSIRTSSNEQFF.

The J gene is TRBJ2-1, the V gene TRBV7-8, with 10 bases matching TRBD2. Germline assignment: CDR1 SGHVS and CDR2 FQNEAQ. CDR3 length: 15 amino acids. Unmatched junction bases numbered 5, after V lost 1 base and J lost 8 bases. The CDR3 nucleotides are TGTGCCAGCAGCTTAGAGCTAGCGGGAGTGGATGAGCAGTTCTTC. Translated, it gives CASSLELAGVDEQFF.

V is TRBV7-9 and J is TRBJ2-5; 11 bases map to TRBD1. This CDR3 region has 15 residues. Losses at the gene ends were 5 bases for V and 2 bases for J; bases not matched to a gene: 4. Germline V gives CDR1 SEHNR, CDR2 FQNEAQ (reference sequence). The CDR3 here is CASSLGQGAQETQYF. As DNA, the CDR3 is TGTGCCAGCAGCCTCGGACAGGGGGCGCAAGAGACCCAGTACTTC.

This clone was counted a few times. The V call is TRBV25-1, the J call TRBJ1-5; TRBD1 aligns across 10 bases. CDR3 length equals 13 residues. Trimming removed 6 bases from V and 4 bases from J; junction bases left unmatched: 0. Germline assignment: CDR1 MGHDK and CDR2 SYGVNS. CDR3 amino acids: CASRGQGNQPQHF. CDR3 in DNA: TGTGCCAGCAGGGGACAGGGGAATCAGCCCCAGCATTTT. Full variable domain (rest looked up from reference TRBV25-1 and TRBJ1-5): EADIYQTPRYLVIGTGKKITLECSQTMGHDKMYWYQQDPGMELHLIHYSYGVNSTEKGDLSSESTVSRIRTEHFPLTLESARPSHTSQYLCASRGQGNQPQHFGDGTRLSIL.

J is TRBJ2-1 and V is TRBV7-9; 9 nucleotides align to TRBD2. The ends lost 5 bases at V and 8 bases at J; junction bases unmatched: 16. The germline gives CDR1 SEHNR, CDR2 FQNEAQ (reference sequence). This CDR3 has 17 residues. CDR3 loop: CASSPGLAGSLMDEQFF. In DNA, the CDR3 is TGTGCCAGCAGCCCCGGGCTAGCGGGGAGTCTTATGGATGAGCAGTTCTTC.

This sequence joins TRBV3-1 (or the pseudogene TRBV3-2) and TRBJ1-6; weak D call: TRBD1 (6 bases). Germline V gene lookup returns CDR1 LGHDT and CDR2 YNNKEL (reference sequence). This CDR3 region has 16 residues. The V and J ends lost 6 bases and 3 bases respectively, with 15 bases between them. The CDR3 protein is CASRTGFNGYNSPLHF. CDR3 nucleotides: TGTGCCAGCAGAACAGGGTTTAACGGCTATAATTCACCCCTCCACTTT.

V usage is TRBV20-1 and J usage is TRBJ1-2; 9 bases line up with TRBD1. V shed 3 bases and J 3 bases; nucleotides not matched to a gene: 8. Germline CDR1 and CDR2: DFQATT and SNEGSKA (reference sequence). The CDR3 has 15 amino acids. The CDR3 DNA is TGCAGTGCTAGTGAACCGGGACAGGGCCACTATGGCTACACCTTC. The encoded protein is CSASEPGQGHYGYTF.

The chain couples TRBV21-1 to TRBJ1-6. TRBV21-1 is a pseudogene locus. CDR3 length: 17 amino acids. The CDR3 sequence: CASSKEVVRGIYLPLHF. The CDR3 DNA reads as TGTGCCAGCAGCAAAGAGGTCGTCAGAGGAATTTACCTACCCCTCCACTTT.

V and J are TRBV7-9 and TRBJ1-2; 8 nucleotides line up with TRBD1. The trim removed 3 bases at V and 6 bases at J, leaving 15 bases unmatched. The CDR3 extends over 17 amino acids. Per germline, CDR1 SEHNR and CDR2 FQNEAQ (reference sequence). DNA of the CDR3: TGTGCCAGCAGCTTGATCCGTCCCGGGACAGGTGGAGATGGCTACACCTTC. This translates into CASSLIRPGTGGDGYTF.

The chain combines TRBV24-1 with TRBJ2-2, with D perhaps TRBD1 (6 bases). CDR3 size: 17 residues. Trimming left V 4 bases short and J 1 base short, with 15 bases between. Germline V gene lookup returns CDR1 KGHDR and CDR2 SFDVKD. The DNA for the CDR3 is TGTGCCACCAGTGACTTCACCAGGGGCGAGAACACCGGGGAGCTGTTTTTT. It is translated as CATSDFTRGENTGELFF.

The V call is TRBV3-1 (or the pseudogene TRBV3-2), the J call TRBJ2-1; 12 bases line up with TRBD2. V was clipped by 4 bases and J by 5 bases; unmatched bases: 9. The germline CDR1 and CDR2 sequences are LGHDT and YNNKEL (reference sequence). CDR3 length: 17 residues. CDR3 loop: CASSRRTLAGGNNEQFF. CDR3 DNA: TGTGCCAGCAGCCGGAGGACCCTAGCGGGAGGGAACAATGAGCAGTTCTTC.

V gene TRBV10-3 combines with J gene TRBJ2-7, with 9 bases matching TRBD2. CDR1 ENHRY and CDR2 SYGVKD come from the germline V gene. This CDR3 has 16 residues. V was pared by 10 bases and J by 7 bases, with 20 bases of the junction left unmatched. CDR3 region: CATNPKTGTSLLEQYF. DNA for the CDR3: TGTGCCACTAACCCTAAGACCGGGACTAGCCTCTTGGAGCAGTACTTC.

The chain carries TRBV7-6 and TRBJ1-1; D remains ambiguous. This CDR3 is 12 amino acids long. Trimming took 5 bases from V and 1 from J, leaving 5 bases between them. Germline V lookup: CDR1 SGHVS, CDR2 FNYEAQ. For the CDR3, the DNA is TGTGCCAGCAGCCGAGGGAACACTGAAGCTTTCTTT. Translated: CASSRGNTEAFF.

This sequence joins TRBV5-6 and TRBJ2-6; TRBD1 matches at 8 bases. V trimming: 4 bases; J trimming: 0 bases; junction bases outside the gene matches: 12. The germline gives CDR1 SGHDT, CDR2 YYEEEE. The CDR3 consists of 19 residues. The CDR3, as DNA: TGTGCCAGCAGCCCTTTTCGGACAGGGACTCTCTCTGGGGCCAACGTCCTGACTTTC. The encoded protein is CASSPFRTGTLSGANVLTF.

This clone was seen once. CDR3: CATSDPSASRHNEQFF. The CDR3 coding sequence is TGTGCCACCAGTGATCCTTCGGCTAGCCGCCACAATGAGCAGTTCTTC. This rearrangement joins TRBV24-1 to TRBJ2-1, with a possible D match to TRBD2 (5 bases). Trimming shortened V by 3 bases and J by 5 bases, and 16 bases separated the two germline ends. The CDR3 has 16 residues. CDR1 and CDR2 (germline): KGHDR, SFDVKD.

The genes are TRBV30 and TRBJ1-5; TRBD1 matches at 7 bases. V lost 3 bases, J lost 0 bases, and 8 bases stayed unmatched. The germline V gene has CDR1 GTSNPN and CDR2 SVGIG (reference sequence). This CDR3 is 16 amino acids long. CDR3 nucleotide sequence: TGTGCCTGGAGCCCGCAGGGGACAGCTAGCAATCAGCCCCAGCATTTT. Amino acids: CAWSPQGTASNQPQHF.